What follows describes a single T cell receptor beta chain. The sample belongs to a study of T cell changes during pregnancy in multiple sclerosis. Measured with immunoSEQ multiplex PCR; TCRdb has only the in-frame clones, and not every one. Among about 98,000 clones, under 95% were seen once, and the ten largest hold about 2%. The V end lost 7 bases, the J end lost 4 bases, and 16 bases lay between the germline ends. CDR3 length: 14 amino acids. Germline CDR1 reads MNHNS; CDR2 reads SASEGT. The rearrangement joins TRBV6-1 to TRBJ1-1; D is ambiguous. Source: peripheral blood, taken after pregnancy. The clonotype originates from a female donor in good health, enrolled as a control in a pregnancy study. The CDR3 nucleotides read TGTGCCAGCACGTCCAATCCGGGAAGCACTGAAGCTTTCTTT. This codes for CASTSNPGSTEAFF.